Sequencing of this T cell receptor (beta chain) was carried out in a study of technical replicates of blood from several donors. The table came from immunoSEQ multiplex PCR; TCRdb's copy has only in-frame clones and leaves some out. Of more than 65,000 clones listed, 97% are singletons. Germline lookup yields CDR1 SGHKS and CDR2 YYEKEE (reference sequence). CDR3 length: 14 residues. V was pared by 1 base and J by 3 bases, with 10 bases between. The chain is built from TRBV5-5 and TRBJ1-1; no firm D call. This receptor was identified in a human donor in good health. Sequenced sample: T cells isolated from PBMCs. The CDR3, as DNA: TGTGCCAGCAGCTTGTTACTATTGGACACTGAAGCTTTCTTT. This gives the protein CASSLLLLDTEAFF.